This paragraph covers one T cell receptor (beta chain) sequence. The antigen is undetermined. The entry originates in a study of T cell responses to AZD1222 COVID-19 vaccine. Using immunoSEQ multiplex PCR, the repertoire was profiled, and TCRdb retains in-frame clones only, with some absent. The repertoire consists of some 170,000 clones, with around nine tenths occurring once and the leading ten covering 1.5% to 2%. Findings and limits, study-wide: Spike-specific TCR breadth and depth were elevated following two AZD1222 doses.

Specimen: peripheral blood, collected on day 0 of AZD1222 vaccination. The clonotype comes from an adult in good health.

For the CDR3, the DNA is TGTGCCACCAGCAGAGGGGCTGCCGCAACTAATGAAAAACTGTTTTTT. Translated: CATSRGAAATNEKLFF. The chain couples TRBV15 to TRBJ1-4; D remains unclear. The V and J ends lost 1 base and 0 bases respectively, with 9 bases between them. Per the germline V gene, CDR1 is LNHNV and CDR2 is YYDKDF (reference sequence). There are 16 residues in the CDR3.